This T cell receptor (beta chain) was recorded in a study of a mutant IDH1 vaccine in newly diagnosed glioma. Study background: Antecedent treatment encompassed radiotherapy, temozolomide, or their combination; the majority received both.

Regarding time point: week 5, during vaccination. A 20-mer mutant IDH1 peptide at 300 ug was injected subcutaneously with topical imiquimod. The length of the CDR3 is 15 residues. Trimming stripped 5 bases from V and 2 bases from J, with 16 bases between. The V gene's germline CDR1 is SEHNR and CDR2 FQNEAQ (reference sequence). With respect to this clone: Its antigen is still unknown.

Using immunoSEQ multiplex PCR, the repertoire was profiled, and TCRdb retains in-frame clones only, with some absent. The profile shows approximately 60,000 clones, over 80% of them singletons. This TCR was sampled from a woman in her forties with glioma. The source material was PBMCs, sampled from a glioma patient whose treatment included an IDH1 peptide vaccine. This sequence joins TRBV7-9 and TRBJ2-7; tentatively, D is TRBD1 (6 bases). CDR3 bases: TGTGCCAGCAGCAGGGGACAAAGCAACACCTACGAGCAGTACTTC. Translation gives CASSRGQSNTYEQYF.